This TCR beta chain was captured in a study of shared clonotypes between healthy human individuals (dated by TCRdb to between 2020 and 2021). With regard to the full study: A couple of women and a few men aged 18 to 49 years were included in the cohort. For each donor, three plates each were used for CD4 naive and CD4 memory, two plates were used for CD8 naive, and one plate was used for CD8 memory. Blood TCR repertoires of four to six healthy adults were deeply sequenced to estimate repertoire size and the extent of clonotype sharing between individuals. To increase sequencing depth and limit assay-specific biases, TCR repertoire library preparation and sequencing were carried out by different laboratories using diverse techniques. Between about 0.8 and 9.5 billion PBMCs per donor were obtained by leukapheresis. Here is what the overall study found, with its caveats: Estimated clonotype richness was generally larger for naive than for memory subsets. Compared with non-shared clonotypes, the clonotypes found in all four sorted-subset donors had higher generation probabilities. The genetic and exposure-history diversity represented was limited by the small number of donors. Incomplete sequencing was indicated by rarefaction of sorted-subset datasets, despite the large sequencing depth. When several donors were compared, the shared fraction of clonotypes was around 5% for naive CD4, roughly 3.3% for naive CD8, about 2.5% for memory CD4, and around 0.4% for memory CD8. Pairwise subsampling led to the expectation that sequencing depth would affect the degree of clonotype sharing among donors. Sampling was restricted to blood, and TCR repertoires in tissue are likely to differ from TCR repertoires in blood.

The CDR3 goes from the cysteine to the phenylalanine over 14 residues. The sequence is cut down to CDR3 DNA, 42 bases in frame from base 1. Deletion took 2 bases off V and 0 bases off J, with a span of 6 bases between the germline ends. Per the germline V gene (reference sequence), MNHEY is the CDR1 and SMNVEV is the CDR2. Donors were healthy HIV-negative adults with no recently reported acute infections or vaccinations. All donors were Caucasian adults living in Nashville, Tennessee, USA. CD8 memory samples were composed of magnetically selected CD45RO+ cells combined with CCR7-negative CD45RA+ effector memory (TemRA) cells. Blood was collected by leukapheresis, and PBMCs were isolated by Ficoll-Histopaque density gradient centrifugation and then cryopreserved in liquid nitrogen vapor phase. Analytical flow cytometry was used to check the purity and quantity of every magnetically sorted T cell population. Each sorted fraction had its genomic DNA isolated and then quantified by UV absorbance on a Nanodrop 2000c.

Using the deep immunoSEQ assay, multiplex PCR amplified TCR CDR3 regions from genomic DNA. Genomic DNA extracted from each cell subset was distributed evenly over all wells of several immunoSEQ 96-well plates, and each plate served as one replicate. For sorted subsets, roughly 200 ng of genomic DNA, equivalent to some 30,000 T cell genomes, went into each replicate PCR. Purified libraries were measured with a Qubit 3.0 fluorometer, size-checked on a Bioanalyzer 2100, and measured again with the KAPA Library Quantification kit. A separate single-read 150-cycle Illumina NextSeq 550 flow cell was used to sequence each immunoSEQ 96-well plate. Under the source paper's analysis protocol: Because only junctional sequences without quality scores were contained in the immunoSEQ output, filtering matching that applied to full-length reads could not be performed. To assign V/J genes and CDR3, sequences were annotated using PyIR, a Python wrapper for IgBLAST v1.9, with IMGT germline references. Reads with weak V/J assignments (E-value above 1e-6), missing CDR3, stop codons, out-of-frame junctions, or ambiguous translated residues were removed. V3J clonotypes were defined by identical inferred V gene, J gene, and CDR3 amino acid sequence. Percentage overlap between repertoires was computed as shared unique clonotypes divided by the size of the smaller repertoire. Richness of each repertoire was evaluated using RTK rarefaction, the Chao1 estimator, and Recon v2.1 estimates of unobserved clonotypes. OLGA was used to compute generation probabilities for all TCRbeta clonotypes that the gDNA method yielded from a few donors. In TCRdb, the immuneACCESS table is reduced to in-frame sequences with V and J assigned. These tables do not hold every clone; where another copy was compared, an unresolved V gene accounts for under half, and the others remain unexplained. For V, J and clone size, that table is used; D and trimming come from the DNA. Counted in this sample were around 120,000 clones; 67% of them appeared once. The ten biggest clones cover approximately 24% of the sample.

This clone came up a few times. Its antigen is currently not known. Base qualities are not at hand, and no much larger clone is one base apart. The specimen was memory CD8+ T cells sorted from blood. This specimen's cell subset or site label, per the study, means: CD45RO+ cells pooled with CCR7-negative TemRA cells. The chain joins TRBV27 to TRBJ2-3, with the D gene too uncertain to name. This receptor was taken from a woman in her twenties or thirties in good health. The base sequence is TGTGCCAGCAGTTTAGTAGGAAGCACAGATACGCAGTATTTT. This gives the protein CASSLVGSTDTQYF.